This T cell receptor beta chain was profiled in a study of T cells expressing NK-cell markers. Germline CDR1 is SQVTM and CDR2 is ANQGSEA. The CDR3 has 13 residues. TCRdb re-called the 5' RACE reads; one entry per CDR3 protein, DNA not given. The table for this sample gives 550,000 to 600,000 distinct CDR3 sequences. The source of this sequence is a man aged 18 to 29 in good health. This sequence joins TRBV29-1 and TRBJ1-2; TCRdb picks TRBD1, but there is no DNA to check that call. Sequencing was done on a sample of blood T cells: a sorted CD56 or NKG2C T cell subset, CD4+ or CD8+ T cells, or bulk PBMC T cells (not recorded which). The CDR3 reads CSARVGGNYGYTF.